This T cell receptor beta chain was observed in a study of shared clonotypes between healthy human individuals. The germline CDR1 and CDR2 sequences are SGHTA and FQGNSA. The CDR3 extends over 15 amino acids. With 3 bases clipped from V and 11 bases from J, the junction kept 15 bases outside the gene matches. Produced via immunoSEQ multiplex PCR; TCRdb's table is partial and in-frame only. The sample records about 100,000 clones, about 70% being singletons. V gene TRBV7-2 combines with J gene TRBJ1-1; 7 nucleotides agree with TRBD1. This sequence originates from a woman aged 25 to 39 in good health. Sequencing was done on a sample of memory CD8+ T cells sorted from blood. Subset: CD45RO+ cells pooled with CCR7-negative TemRA cells. The CDR3 protein is CASSFTRTGGKTAFF. CDR3 coding DNA: TGTGCCAGCAGCTTCACCCGGACAGGCGGAAAAACGGCTTTCTTT.